This T cell receptor beta chain was identified during a study of T cells in Graves' hyperthyroidism and ophthalmopathy. This clonotype showed up just once. Germline V lookup: CDR1 SEHNR, CDR2 FQNEAQ (reference sequence). The J segment lost 3 bases and the V segment lost 5 bases, leaving 7 bases of the junction unmatched. This CDR3 is built from 14 residues. Diagnoses were established using clinical symptoms, serum thyroxine and TRAb, thyroid ultrasound and orbital computed tomography. TCR beta CDR3 region amplification was performed from RNA transcripts. During a first-round RT-PCR of the TCR CDR3, the HTBI primer set was used. Each CDR3 protein gets one entry after TCRdb re-called the multiplex PCR reads with MiXCR. The table records hundreds of thousands of distinct CDR3 sequences, around 45% of them present only once.

Source material: peripheral blood or thyroid tissue (not recorded which). This chain joins TRBV7-9 and TRBJ2-7, with 7 bases aligning to TRBD2. This TCR derives from a woman under 30 with Graves' hyperthyroidism. CDR3 coding DNA: TGTGCCAGCAGCCCACTCCGGGACTACTACGAGCAGTACTTC. The encoded protein is CASSPLRDYYEQYF. Together with reference TRBV7-9 and TRBJ2-7, the CDR3 gives the full variable domain: DTGVSQNPRHKITKRGQNVTFRCDPISEHNRLYWYRQTLGQGPEFLTYFQNEAQLEKSRLLSDRFSAERPKGSFSTLEIQRTEQGDSAMYLCASSPLRDYYEQYFGPGTRLTVT.